This T cell receptor (beta chain) is from a study of shared clonotypes between healthy human individuals. The study, taken as a whole, reports: Compared with clonotypes that all four donors shared, non-shared clonotypes had lower generation probabilities.

Researchers divided each subset's genomic DNA evenly across several immunoSEQ plates. In the source study's methods: With immunoSEQ giving junction-only sequences and no quality scores, filtering differed. This table comes from immunoSEQ multiplex PCR, and its TCRdb copy is limited to in-frame clones, with some not included. The V and J calls and clone size come from that table; D and trimming were worked out from the DNA. The data hold about 1 million clones, with about 75% observed a single time. About this clone itself: Antigen: not known.

The CDR3 totals 15 residues. Germline assignment: CDR1 SGHTA and CDR2 FQGNSA. Trimming removed 1 base from V and 8 bases from J, with 15 bases in between. Naive CD4+ cells were CD45RA-selected; the remaining cells were memory. The sequence was collected from a man between 18 and 35 years old in good health. The sequenced sample consisted of memory CD4+ T cells sorted from blood. Subset described: CD45RA-negative fraction. V gene TRBV7-2 combines with J gene TRBJ1-5, with a possible D match to TRBD1 (5 bases). The CDR3 DNA sequence: TGTGCCAGCAGCTTAGGGAGTAAGATGGGGGAGCCCCAGCATTTT. Translating gives CASSLGSKMGEPQHF.